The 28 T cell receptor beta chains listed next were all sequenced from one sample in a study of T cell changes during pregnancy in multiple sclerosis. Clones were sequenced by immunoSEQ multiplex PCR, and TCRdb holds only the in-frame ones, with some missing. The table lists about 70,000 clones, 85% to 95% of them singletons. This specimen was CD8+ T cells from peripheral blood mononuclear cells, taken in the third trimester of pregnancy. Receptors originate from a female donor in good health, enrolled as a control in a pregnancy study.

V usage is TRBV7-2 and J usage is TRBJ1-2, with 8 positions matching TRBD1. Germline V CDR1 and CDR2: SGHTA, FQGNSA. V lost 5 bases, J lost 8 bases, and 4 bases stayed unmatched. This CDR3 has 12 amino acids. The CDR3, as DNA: TGTGCCAGCAGCCAGGGGGCGGAGGGCTACACCTTC. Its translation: CASSQGAEGYTF.

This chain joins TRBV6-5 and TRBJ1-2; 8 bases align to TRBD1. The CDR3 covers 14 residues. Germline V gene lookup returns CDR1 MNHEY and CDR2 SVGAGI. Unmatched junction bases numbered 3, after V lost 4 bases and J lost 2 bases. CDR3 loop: CASSWTGPNYGYTF. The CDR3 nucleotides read TGTGCCAGCAGTTGGACAGGGCCGAACTATGGCTACACCTTC.

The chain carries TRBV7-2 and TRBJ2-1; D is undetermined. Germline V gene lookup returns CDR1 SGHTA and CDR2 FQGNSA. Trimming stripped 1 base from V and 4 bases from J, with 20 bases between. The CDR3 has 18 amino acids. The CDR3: CASSLGRSGAYLYNEQFF. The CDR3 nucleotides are TGTGCCAGCAGCTTAGGACGTTCAGGTGCCTATCTATACAATGAGCAGTTCTTC.

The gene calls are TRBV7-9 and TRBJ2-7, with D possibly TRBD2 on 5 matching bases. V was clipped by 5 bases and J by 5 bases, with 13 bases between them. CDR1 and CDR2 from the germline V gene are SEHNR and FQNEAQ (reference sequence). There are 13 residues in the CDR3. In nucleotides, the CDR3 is TGTGCCAGCAGCCCCCCGAGGGTAGACGAGCAGTACTTC. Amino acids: CASSPPRVDEQYF.

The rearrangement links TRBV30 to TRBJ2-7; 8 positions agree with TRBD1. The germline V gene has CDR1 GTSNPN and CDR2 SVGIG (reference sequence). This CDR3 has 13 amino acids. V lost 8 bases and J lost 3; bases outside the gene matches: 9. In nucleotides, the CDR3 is TGTGCCCTCTCCGGGACAGGTAACTACGAGCAGTACTTC. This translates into CALSGTGNYEQYF.

CDR3 loop: CASSLGGQGGNQPQHF. CDR3 nucleotides: TGTGCCAGCAGCTTGGGGGGACAGGGAGGAAATCAGCCCCAGCATTTT. The chain is built from TRBV5-6 and TRBJ1-5, with 9 bases matching TRBD1. V shed 0 bases, J shed 4 bases, and the junction held 5 bases outside the gene matches. Per germline, CDR1 SGHDT and CDR2 YYEEEE. This CDR3 has 16 amino acids.

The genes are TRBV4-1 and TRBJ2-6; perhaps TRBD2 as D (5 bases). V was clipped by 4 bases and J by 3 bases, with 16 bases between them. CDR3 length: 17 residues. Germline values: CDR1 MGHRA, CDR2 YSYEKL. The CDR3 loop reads CASSLGGGNIGANVLTF. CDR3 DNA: TGCGCCAGCAGCCTAGGAGGTGGGAATATTGGGGCCAACGTCCTGACTTTC.

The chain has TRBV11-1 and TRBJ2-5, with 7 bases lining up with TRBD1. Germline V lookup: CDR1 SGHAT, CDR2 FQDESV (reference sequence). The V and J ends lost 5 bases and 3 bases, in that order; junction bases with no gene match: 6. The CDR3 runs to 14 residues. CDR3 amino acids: CASSLYRGEETQYF. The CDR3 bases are TGTGCCAGCAGCCTATACAGGGGAGAAGAGACCCAGTACTTC.

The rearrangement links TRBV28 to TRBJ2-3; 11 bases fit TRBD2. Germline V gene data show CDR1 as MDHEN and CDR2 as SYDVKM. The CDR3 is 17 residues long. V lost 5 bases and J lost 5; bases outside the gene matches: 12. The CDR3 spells CASSIPSGGSRGDTQYF. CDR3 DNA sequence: TGTGCCAGCAGTATCCCTAGCGGGGGGTCCCGCGGAGATACGCAGTATTTT.

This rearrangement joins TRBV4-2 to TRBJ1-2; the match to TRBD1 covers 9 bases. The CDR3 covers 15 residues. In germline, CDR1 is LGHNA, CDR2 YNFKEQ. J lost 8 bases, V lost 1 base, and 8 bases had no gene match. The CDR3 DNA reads TGTGCCAGCAGCCAAGTCGACTGGGACAGGGTAGGCTACACCTTC. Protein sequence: CASSQVDWDRVGYTF.

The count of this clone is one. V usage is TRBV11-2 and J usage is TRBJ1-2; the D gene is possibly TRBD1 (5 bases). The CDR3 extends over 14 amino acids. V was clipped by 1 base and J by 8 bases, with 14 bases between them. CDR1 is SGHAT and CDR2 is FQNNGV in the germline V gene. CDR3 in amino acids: CASSLGGVNMGYTF. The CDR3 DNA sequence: TGTGCCAGCAGCTTAGGGGGGGTTAATATGGGCTACACCTTC.

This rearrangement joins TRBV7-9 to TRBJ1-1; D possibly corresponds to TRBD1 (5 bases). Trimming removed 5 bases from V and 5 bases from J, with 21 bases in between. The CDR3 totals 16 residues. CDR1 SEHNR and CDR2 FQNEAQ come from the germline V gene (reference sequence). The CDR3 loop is CASSPSSMVSGTEAFF. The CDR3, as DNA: TGTGCCAGCAGCCCCAGCTCGATGGTCTCAGGGACTGAAGCTTTCTTT.

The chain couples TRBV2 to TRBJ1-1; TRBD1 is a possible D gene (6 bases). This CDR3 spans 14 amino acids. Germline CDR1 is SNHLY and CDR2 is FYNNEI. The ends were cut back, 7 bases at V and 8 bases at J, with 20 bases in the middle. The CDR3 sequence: CASKGRDRFYEAFF. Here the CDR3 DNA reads TGTGCCAGCAAGGGTCGAGACAGGTTCTACGAAGCTTTCTTT.

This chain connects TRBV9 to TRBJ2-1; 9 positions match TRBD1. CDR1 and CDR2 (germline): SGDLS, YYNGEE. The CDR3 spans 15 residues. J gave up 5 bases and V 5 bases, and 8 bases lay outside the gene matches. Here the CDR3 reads CASRGTGSGNNEQFF. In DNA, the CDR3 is TGTGCCAGCAGGGGGACAGGGTCCGGGAACAATGAGCAGTTCTTC.

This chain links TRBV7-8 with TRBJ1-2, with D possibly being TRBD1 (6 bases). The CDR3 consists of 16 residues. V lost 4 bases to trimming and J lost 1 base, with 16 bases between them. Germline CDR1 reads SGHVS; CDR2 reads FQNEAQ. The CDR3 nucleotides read TGTGCCAGCAGCTCCCCCGGACAGATCTATAACTATGGCTACACCTTC. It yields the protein CASSSPGQIYNYGYTF.

CDR3 sequence: CASSIRVNTEAFF. The CDR3 coding sequence is TGTGCCAGCAGTATCCGCGTGAACACTGAAGCTTTCTTT. This sequence joins TRBV27 and TRBJ1-1, with D hard to call. CDR1 is MNHEY, CDR2 SMNVEV, per germline (reference sequence). V lost 5 bases and J 0 bases, leaving 7 bases between the germline ends. This CDR3 has 13 amino acids.

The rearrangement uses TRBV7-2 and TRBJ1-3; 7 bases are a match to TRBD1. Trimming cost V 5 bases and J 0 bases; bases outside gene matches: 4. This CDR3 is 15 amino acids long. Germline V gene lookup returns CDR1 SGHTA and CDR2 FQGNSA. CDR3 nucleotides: TGTGCCAGCAGCCCAGGGGGGTCCTCTGGAAACACCATATATTTT. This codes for CASSPGGSSGNTIYF.

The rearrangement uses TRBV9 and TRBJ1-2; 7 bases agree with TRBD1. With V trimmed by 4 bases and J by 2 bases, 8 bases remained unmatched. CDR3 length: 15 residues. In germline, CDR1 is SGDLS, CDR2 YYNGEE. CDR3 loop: CASSPFRQGNYGYTF. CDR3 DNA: TGTGCCAGCAGCCCATTTCGACAGGGAAACTATGGCTACACCTTC.

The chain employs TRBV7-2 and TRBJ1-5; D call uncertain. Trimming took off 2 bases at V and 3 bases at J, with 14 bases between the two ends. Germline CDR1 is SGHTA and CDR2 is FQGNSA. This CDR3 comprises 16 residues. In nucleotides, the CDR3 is TGTGCCAGCAGCTTATGGGTGGAGGCTTTCAATCAGCCCCAGCATTTT. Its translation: CASSLWVEAFNQPQHF.

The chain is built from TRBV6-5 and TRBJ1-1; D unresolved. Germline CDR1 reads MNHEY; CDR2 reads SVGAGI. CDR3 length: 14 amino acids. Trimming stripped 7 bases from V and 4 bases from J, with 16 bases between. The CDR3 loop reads CASTLGPLGTEAFF. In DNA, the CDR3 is TGTGCCAGCACCCTCGGCCCACTAGGCACTGAAGCTTTCTTT.

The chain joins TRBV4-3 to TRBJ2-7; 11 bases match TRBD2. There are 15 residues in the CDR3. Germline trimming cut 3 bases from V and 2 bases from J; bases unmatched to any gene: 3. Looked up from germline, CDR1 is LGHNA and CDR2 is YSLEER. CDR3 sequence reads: CASSHASGGTYEQYF. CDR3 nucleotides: TGCGCCAGCAGCCATGCTAGCGGGGGGACCTACGAGCAGTACTTC.

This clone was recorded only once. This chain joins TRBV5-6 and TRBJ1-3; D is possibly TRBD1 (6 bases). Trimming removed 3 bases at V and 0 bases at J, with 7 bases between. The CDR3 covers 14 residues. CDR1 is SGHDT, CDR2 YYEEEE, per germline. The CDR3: CASSWDISGNTIYF. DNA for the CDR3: TGTGCCAGCAGCTGGGACATCTCTGGAAACACCATATATTTT.

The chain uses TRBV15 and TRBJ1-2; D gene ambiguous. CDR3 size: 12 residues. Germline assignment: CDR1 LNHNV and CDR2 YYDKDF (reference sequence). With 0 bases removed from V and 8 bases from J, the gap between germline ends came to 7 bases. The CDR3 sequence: CATSRERGGYTF. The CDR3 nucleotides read TGTGCCACCAGCAGAGAGCGAGGGGGCTACACCTTC.

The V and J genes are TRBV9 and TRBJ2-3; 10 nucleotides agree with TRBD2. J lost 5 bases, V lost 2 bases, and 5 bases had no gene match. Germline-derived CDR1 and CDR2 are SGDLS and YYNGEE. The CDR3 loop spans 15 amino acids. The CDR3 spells CASSVSGGLEDTQYF. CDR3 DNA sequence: TGTGCCAGCAGCGTTAGCGGGGGGTTGGAAGATACGCAGTATTTT.

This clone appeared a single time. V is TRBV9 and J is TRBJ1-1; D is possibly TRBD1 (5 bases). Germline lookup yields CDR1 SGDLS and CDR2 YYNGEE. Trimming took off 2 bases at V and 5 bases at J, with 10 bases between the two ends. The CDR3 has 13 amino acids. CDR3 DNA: TGTGCCAGCAGCGTCTGGGGGGAAACTGAAGCTTTCTTT. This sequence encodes CASSVWGETEAFF.

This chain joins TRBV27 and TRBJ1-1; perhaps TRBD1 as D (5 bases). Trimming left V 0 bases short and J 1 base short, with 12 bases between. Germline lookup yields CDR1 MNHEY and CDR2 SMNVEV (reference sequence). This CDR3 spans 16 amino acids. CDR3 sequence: CASSLSSYTGNTEAFF. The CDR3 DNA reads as TGTGCCAGCAGTTTATCGTCGTACACAGGGAACACTGAAGCTTTCTTT.

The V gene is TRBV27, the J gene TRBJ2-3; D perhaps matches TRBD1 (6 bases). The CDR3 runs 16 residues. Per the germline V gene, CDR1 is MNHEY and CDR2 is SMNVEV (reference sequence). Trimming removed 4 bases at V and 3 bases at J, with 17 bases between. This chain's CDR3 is CASSSRDTDLTDTQYF. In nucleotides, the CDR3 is TGTGCCAGCAGTTCCCGGGACACGGACTTAACAGATACGCAGTATTTT.

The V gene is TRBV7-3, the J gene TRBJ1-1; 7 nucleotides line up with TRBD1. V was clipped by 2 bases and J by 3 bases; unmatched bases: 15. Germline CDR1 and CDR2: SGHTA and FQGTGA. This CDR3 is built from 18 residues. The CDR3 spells CASSLEGGLVLIDTEAFF. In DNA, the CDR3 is TGTGCCAGCAGCTTAGAAGGGGGCCTCGTATTAATCGACACTGAAGCTTTCTTT.